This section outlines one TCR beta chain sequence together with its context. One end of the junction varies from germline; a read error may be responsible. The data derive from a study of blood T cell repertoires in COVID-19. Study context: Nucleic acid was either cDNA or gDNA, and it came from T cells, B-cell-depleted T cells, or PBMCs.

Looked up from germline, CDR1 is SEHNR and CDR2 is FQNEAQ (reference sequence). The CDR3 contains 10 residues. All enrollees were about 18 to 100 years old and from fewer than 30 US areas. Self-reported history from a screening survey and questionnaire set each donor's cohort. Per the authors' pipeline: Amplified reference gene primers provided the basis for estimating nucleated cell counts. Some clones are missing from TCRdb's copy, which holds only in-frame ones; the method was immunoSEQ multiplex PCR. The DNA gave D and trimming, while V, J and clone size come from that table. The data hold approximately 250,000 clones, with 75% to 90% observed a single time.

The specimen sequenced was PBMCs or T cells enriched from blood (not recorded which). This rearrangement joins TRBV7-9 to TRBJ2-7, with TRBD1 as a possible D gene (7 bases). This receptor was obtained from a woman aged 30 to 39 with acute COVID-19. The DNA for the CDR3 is TGTGCCAGCAGCTCGGGGGACAGCTCCTTC. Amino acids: CASSSGDSSF.